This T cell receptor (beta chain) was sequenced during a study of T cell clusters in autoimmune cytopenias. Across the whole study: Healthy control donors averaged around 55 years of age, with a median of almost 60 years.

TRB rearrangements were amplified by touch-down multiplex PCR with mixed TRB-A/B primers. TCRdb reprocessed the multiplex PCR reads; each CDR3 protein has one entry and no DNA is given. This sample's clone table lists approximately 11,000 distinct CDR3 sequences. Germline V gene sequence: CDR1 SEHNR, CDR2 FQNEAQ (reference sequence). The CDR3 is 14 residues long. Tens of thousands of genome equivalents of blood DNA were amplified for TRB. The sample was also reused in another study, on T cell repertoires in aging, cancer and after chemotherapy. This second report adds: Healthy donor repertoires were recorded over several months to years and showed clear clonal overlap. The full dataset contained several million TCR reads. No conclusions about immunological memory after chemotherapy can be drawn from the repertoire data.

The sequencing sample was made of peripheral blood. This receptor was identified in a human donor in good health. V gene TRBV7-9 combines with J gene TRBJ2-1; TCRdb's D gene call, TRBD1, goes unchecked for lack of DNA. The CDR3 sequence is CASSWGSGDNEQFF.